This TCR beta chain was sequenced for a study of blood T cell repertoires in COVID-19. Study context: The samples span acute and convalescent COVID-19 from the United States, Italy and Spain. Sources were T cells, B-cell-depleted T cells, or PBMCs; the material itself was cDNA or gDNA.

Authors' processing steps: Using reference gene primer amplification, nucleated cell counts were estimated. The assay was immunoSEQ multiplex PCR, and TCRdb's table has in-frame clones only and misses some. Clonal size and the V and J genes are those of that table, whereas D and trimming came from the DNA. The repertoire has a few hundred thousand clones, 80% to 90% of them found once; the top ten carry around 12%. Deletions cut 2 bases from V and 0 bases from J, with 11 bases between. The germline CDR1 and CDR2 sequences are MNHEY and SVGEGT. The CDR3 loop spans 16 amino acids. Recruited during active infection, patients (from Seattle) were subsequently followed longitudinally.

This TCR was sampled from a woman in her 70s with COVID-19, enrolled during active disease. V usage is TRBV6-2 or TRBV6-3 and J usage is TRBJ1-3, with a weak D call TRBD1 (5 bases). The sequencing sample was made of peripheral blood. CDR3 protein: CASSYGKGNSGNTIYF. The CDR3, as DNA: TGTGCCAGCAGTTACGGGAAGGGGAACTCTGGAAACACCATATATTTT.